These 29 T cell receptor beta chains came from one sample sequenced in a study of CD8 T cells in ankylosing spondylitis. Study-wide results and limits: Apparently characteristic of ankylosing spondylitis blood was a TCR beta motif (about 8 highly homologous variants).

In TCRdb, the 5' RACE reads were re-called with MiXCR into one record per CDR3 protein. Of approximately 550,000 distinct CDR3 sequences listed, about 13% are singletons. These receptors have no known antigen. Sequencing input: blood, either unsorted or a sorted T cell fraction (not recorded which). The receptors stem from a male donor with ankylosing spondylitis.

The chain employs TRBV6-1 and TRBJ1-1; tentative D call: TRBD1 (5 bases). V lost 6 bases and J 7 bases, leaving 15 bases between the germline ends. Germline CDR1 and CDR2: MNHNS and SASEGT. This CDR3 contains 13 residues. CDR3 sequence: CASRQAGGIEAFF. CDR3 DNA: TGTGCCAGCAGACAAGCTGGGGGGATTGAAGCTTTCTTT.

This clonotype came up a few times. This sequence joins TRBV5-5 and TRBJ2-1, with 8 positions matching TRBD1. The length of the CDR3 is 15 residues. V shed 0 bases and J 3 bases; nucleotides not matched to a gene: 2. Germline V lookup: CDR1 SGHKS, CDR2 YYEKEE (reference sequence). CDR3 sequence: CASSLDRGNYNEQFF. The CDR3 DNA reads as TGTGCCAGCAGCTTGGACAGGGGGAACTACAATGAGCAGTTCTTC.

This clonotype was counted a few times. The CDR3 loop reads CSAARGNIQYF. CDR3 coding DNA: TGCAGTGCTGCCCGGGGAAACATTCAGTACTTC. The rearrangement uses TRBV20-1 and TRBJ2-4, with D possibly TRBD2 on 5 matching bases. Germline loops: CDR1 DFQATT, CDR2 SNEGSKA (reference sequence). The CDR3 length is 11 residues. V was clipped by 5 bases and J by 6 bases, with 8 bases between them.

In DNA form, the CDR3 reads TGTGCTAGTGGTTTCGGGACGTTCAATGAGCAGTTCTTC. It is translated as CASGFGTFNEQFF. The rearrangement uses TRBV12-5 and TRBJ2-1; D is perhaps TRBD1 or TRBD2 (5 bases each). The germline CDR1 and CDR2 sequences are LGHNT and FRNRAP. This CDR3 is 13 amino acids long. V lost 3 bases, J lost 6 bases, and 9 bases lay in between.

The chain uses TRBV10-3 and TRBJ2-3, with D possibly matching TRBD1 (6 bases). The CDR3 length is 14 residues. Germline assignment: CDR1 ENHRY and CDR2 SYGVKD. V lost 7 bases, J lost 2 bases, and 13 bases lay in between. CDR3 bases: TGTGCCATCACCCCGGGACACTCCACAGATACGCAGTATTTT. Its protein product is CAITPGHSTDTQYF.

This clonotype was detected many times. The V call is TRBV20-1, the J call TRBJ1-1; TRBD1 matches 8 bases. Germline V gene data show CDR1 as DFQATT and CDR2 as SNEGSKA (reference sequence). CDR3 size: 17 residues. V lost 0 bases and J lost 2; bases outside the gene matches: 11. CDR3 sequence reads: CSARDPGGARVNTEAFF. The CDR3 nucleotides read TGCAGTGCTAGAGACCCAGGGGGCGCACGGGTTAACACTGAAGCTTTCTTT.

This clonotype showed up many times. The gene calls are TRBV14 and TRBJ2-1; 9 nucleotides agree with TRBD1. Looked up from germline, CDR1 is SGHDN and CDR2 is FVKESK. Trimming took 2 bases from V and 8 from J; bases not matched to a gene: 7. The CDR3 contains 15 residues. The DNA of the CDR3 is TGTGCCAGCAGCCAACCGGGACAGGGTTACCATGAGCAGTTCTTC. This encodes CASSQPGQGYHEQFF.

This clonotype was counted a few times. The chain couples TRBV25-1 to TRBJ2-1, with D unclear. The length of the CDR3 is 12 residues. The V gene's germline CDR1 is MGHDK and CDR2 SYGVNS. The V and J ends lost 4 bases and 9 bases respectively, with 10 bases between them. The CDR3 DNA reads TGTGCCAGCAGTGTCGGTGGATTTGAGCAGTTCTTC. This sequence encodes CASSVGGFEQFF.

This clonotype occurred a few times. The chain is built from TRBV5-1 and TRBJ1-2; D possibly corresponds to TRBD1 (5 bases). The V end lost 4 bases, the J end lost 6 bases, and 16 bases lay between the germline ends. Germline V CDR1 and CDR2: SGHRS, YFSETQ. The CDR3 spans 14 residues. The CDR3 nucleotides read TGCGCCAGCAGCCAGGGACCCCCGGAGGATGGCTACACCTTC. Protein product: CASSQGPPEDGYTF. The variable domain in full, with the rest retrieved from reference TRBV5-1 and TRBJ1-2, is KAGVTQTPRYLIKTRGQQVTLSCSPISGHRSVSWYQQTPGQGLQFLFEYFSETQRNKGNFPGRFSGRQFSNSRSEMNVSTLELGDSALYLCASSQGPPEDGYTFGSGTRLTVV.

This clonotype was recorded many times. The chain employs TRBV14 and TRBJ2-1, with D hard to call. There are 14 residues in the CDR3. V shed 4 bases and J shed 0 bases, with 7 bases lying between them. The germline V gene encodes CDR1 SGHDN and CDR2 FVKESK. The CDR3 sequence: CASSRRSSYNEQFF. CDR3 nucleotides: TGTGCCAGCAGCCGGAGAAGCTCCTACAATGAGCAGTTCTTC.

The V and J genes are TRBV5-1 and TRBJ2-3; weak D call: TRBD2 (5 bases). Germline V gene sequence: CDR1 SGHRS, CDR2 YFSETQ. The length of the CDR3 is 14 residues. V was trimmed by 3 bases and J by 2 bases, leaving 10 bases between them. CDR3: CASSSGFDTDTQYF. The DNA for the CDR3 is TGCGCCAGCAGCTCGGGGTTCGACACAGATACGCAGTATTTT.

This chain links TRBV7-8 with TRBJ2-1; D not resolved. The V end was cut by 5 bases, the J end by 4 bases, with 12 bases between. Germline CDR1 and CDR2: SGHVS and FQNEAQ. This CDR3 is 14 amino acids long. CDR3: CASSPRTEYNEQFF. For the CDR3, the DNA is TGTGCCAGCAGCCCACGGACGGAATACAATGAGCAGTTCTTC.

This rearrangement joins TRBV24-1 to TRBJ2-1; 8 bases are shared with TRBD1. V lost 3 bases, J lost 7 bases, and 7 bases stayed unmatched. Germline lookup yields CDR1 KGHDR and CDR2 SFDVKD. The CDR3 has 15 amino acids. CDR3 coding DNA: TGTGCCACCAGTGATCCGAGACAGGGGATAAATGAGCAGTTCTTC. It codes for CATSDPRQGINEQFF.

This clonotype has more than one count but fewer than ten. The gene calls are TRBV27 and TRBJ2-5; 8 bases align to TRBD2. The CDR3 has 16 residues. The ends lost 0 bases at V and 4 bases at J; junction bases unmatched: 7. CDR1 and CDR2 (germline): MNHEY, SMNVEV (reference sequence). Here the CDR3 DNA reads TGTGCCAGCAGTTTATCCGGGACTAGAACCCGAGAGACCCAGTACTTC. Protein sequence: CASSLSGTRTRETQYF.

The chain couples TRBV6-4 to TRBJ2-1, with TRBD2 identical over 8 bases. V lost 2 bases, J lost 9 bases, and 12 bases stayed unmatched. Germline V gene sequence: CDR1 MRHNA, CDR2 SNTAGT. The CDR3 loop spans 16 amino acids. The CDR3 DNA reads as TGTGCCAGCAGTGACGGTAGCGGGAATTCTTTCGGTGAGCAGTTCTTC. Protein: CASSDGSGNSFGEQFF.

This sequence joins TRBV5-1 and TRBJ1-1, with D tentatively TRBD1 (5 bases). Germline CDR1 reads SGHRS; CDR2 reads YFSETQ. CDR3 length equals 14 residues. Deletions cut 3 bases from V and 8 bases from J, with 17 bases between. The CDR3 is CASSYWGREVEAFF. The CDR3 DNA reads TGCGCCAGCAGCTACTGGGGGAGAGAGGTAGAAGCTTTCTTT. Complete variable domain (other parts from reference TRBV5-1 and TRBJ1-1): KAGVTQTPRYLIKTRGQQVTLSCSPISGHRSVSWYQQTPGQGLQFLFEYFSETQRNKGNFPGRFSGRQFSNSRSEMNVSTLELGDSALYLCASSYWGREVEAFFGQGTRLTVV.

This clonotype was counted a few times. The J gene is TRBJ2-3, the V gene TRBV7-2; D may be TRBD1 (6 bases). This CDR3 is built from 14 residues. V lost 4 bases, J lost 2 bases, and 10 bases lay in between. Germline V gene lookup returns CDR1 SGHTA and CDR2 FQGNSA. The CDR3 protein is CASSWGPTTDTQYF. The CDR3 nucleotides read TGTGCCAGCAGCTGGGGGCCGACCACAGATACGCAGTATTTT.

The chain is built from TRBV20-1 and TRBJ2-7; no clear D. The germline V gene has CDR1 DFQATT and CDR2 SNEGSKA (reference sequence). The CDR3 is 13 amino acids. Trimming removed 4 bases from V and 3 bases from J, with 13 bases in between. CDR3 nucleotides: TGCAGTGCTATGGGTAGAGATGGCTACGAGCAGTACTTC. Its translation: CSAMGRDGYEQYF.

The chain is built from TRBV3-1 and TRBJ2-4; D is undetermined. There are 14 residues in the CDR3. V gave up 4 bases and J gave up 7 bases, with 14 bases separating them. Germline CDR1 LGHDT, CDR2 YNNKEL (reference sequence). CDR3 amino acids: CASSPPLTGNIQYF. The CDR3 nucleotides are TGTGCCAGCAGCCCCCCTTTGACCGGGAACATTCAGTACTTC.

The rearrangement joins TRBV7-2 to TRBJ1-6, with D unclear. The germline V and J ends were trimmed by 2 bases and 6 bases, with 8 bases remaining between them. Germline V gene sequence: CDR1 SGHTA, CDR2 FQGNSA. The CDR3 is 14 residues long. CDR3 in DNA: TGTGCCAGCAGCTTATCGGCCCCTAATTCACCCCTCCACTTT. Translated, it gives CASSLSAPNSPLHF.

This clonotype was counted only a few times. The chain couples TRBV27 to TRBJ1-1; D uncertain. The CDR3 has 12 residues. V lost 5 bases and J lost 11, with 15 bases in between. Germline CDR1 and CDR2: MNHEY and SMNVEV (reference sequence). CDR3 sequence (DNA): TGTGCCAGCAGTGGGCTTTTCGGCGGGGCTTTCTTT. Its translation is CASSGLFGGAFF.

The CDR3 DNA reads as TGTGCCATCAGTGAGAGGGGTCCTTCAACTAGTCAGATGACCCAGTACTTC. Translating gives CAISERGPSTSQMTQYF. The chain recombines TRBV10-3 with TRBJ2-5; the D gene could be TRBD1 or TRBD2 (5 bases each). Germline V CDR1 and CDR2: ENHRY, SYGVKD. The CDR3 is made up of 17 amino acids. V lost 2 bases, J lost 7 bases, and 23 bases lay in between.

This clonotype was detected ten times or more. The chain uses TRBV5-1 and TRBJ2-7; D not resolved. The CDR3 consists of 14 residues. V lost 0 bases and J lost 3, with 10 bases in between. In germline, CDR1 is SGHRS, CDR2 YFSETQ. The DNA of the CDR3 is TGCGCCAGCAGCTTGGACAAGTCTATCTACGAGCAGTACTTC. Its translation: CASSLDKSIYEQYF.

This chain connects TRBV12-3 or TRBV12-4 to TRBJ2-1, with 7 bases fitting TRBD2. CDR3 length equals 15 residues. After removal of 3 bases from V and 8 bases from J, the junction contained 10 bases not matched to a gene. The CDR3 sequence is CASSFGGSPRYEQFF. The CDR3 nucleotides are TGTGCCAGCAGTTTCGGCGGGAGCCCTAGGTATGAGCAGTTCTTC.

This clonotype appeared a few times. The chain has TRBV12-3 or TRBV12-4 and TRBJ2-1; 10 nucleotides align to TRBD1. The CDR3 is made up of 15 amino acids. Trimming removed 5 bases from V and 7 bases from J; junction bases left unmatched: 8. CDR3 DNA: TGTGCCAGCAGTACTCGACAGGGGGCGAAGAATGAGCAGTTCTTC. Translated: CASSTRQGAKNEQFF.

In this sample, this clonotype turned up a few times. For the CDR3, the DNA is TGTGCCAGCAGCTTAGGAGGGCAGGGTCCTTCACCCCTCCACTTT. Translating it yields CASSLGGQGPSPLHF. V and J are TRBV7-9 and TRBJ1-6, with D perhaps TRBD1 (5 bases). This CDR3 contains 15 residues. The V gene's germline CDR1 is SEHNR and CDR2 FQNEAQ (reference sequence). The V gene lost 1 base and the J gene lost 9 bases, with 13 bases spanning the gap.

The V gene is TRBV20-1, the J gene TRBJ2-5; D possibly corresponds to TRBD1 (7 bases). CDR1 is DFQATT and CDR2 is SNEGSKA in the germline V gene (reference sequence). The CDR3 runs to 16 residues. V lost 0 bases and J lost 5, with 19 bases in between. For the CDR3, the DNA is TGCAGTGCTAGAGACGGTGGACAGGCCCGGGGGGAGACCCAGTACTTC. Its translation is CSARDGGQARGETQYF.

The chain is built from TRBV7-2 and TRBJ1-6; maybe TRBD1 (6 bases). The V end lost 5 bases, the J end lost 6 bases, and 14 bases lay between the germline ends. Per germline, CDR1 SGHTA and CDR2 FQGNSA. This CDR3 region has 15 residues. CDR3 sequence: CASSTLTGINSPLHF. For the CDR3, the DNA is TGTGCCAGCAGCACCCTTACAGGGATTAATTCACCCCTCCACTTT.

This clonotype has a count of ten or more. The chain has TRBV10-3 and TRBJ2-1, with 14 bases lining up with TRBD2. The CDR3 spans 15 residues. Losses at the gene ends were 6 bases for V and 7 bases for J; bases not matched to a gene: 5. CDR1 and CDR2 (germline): ENHRY, SYGVKD. The CDR3 here is CAIRGLAGVSNEQFF. CDR3 bases: TGTGCCATCAGGGGACTAGCGGGAGTCTCAAATGAGCAGTTCTTC.